This T cell receptor beta chain was recorded in a study of regulatory T cells in long-lasting Graves disease (dated by TCRdb to 2020 to 2022). For the study in its entirety: Antithyroid drugs had been taken for less than 3 months by newly diagnosed Graves' disease patients. Patients with persistent Graves' disease were compared with patients with newly diagnosed Graves' disease using TCR sequencing and RNA sequencing of peripheral blood. The study took place in China and was registered as a clinical trial. A total of roughly 33 samples were covered by TCR sequencing, comprising 13 persistent and some 20 newly diagnosed Graves' disease patients. What the study reported, not specific to this receptor: The small sample size was acknowledged by the authors as a limitation that may reduce accuracy. Patients with persistent disease shared more public clonotypes (about 2,500) than newly diagnosed patients did (more than 900). The study examined only peripheral blood because the primary lesion, thyroid tissue, could not be accessed. Persistent disease showed preferential use of TRBV28, TRBJ1-2 and TRBJ2-5, whereas newly diagnosed disease favored TRBV20-1 and TRBJ2-1. Lower TCR Shannon entropy and fewer highly expanded clones were observed in persistent Graves' disease patients than in newly diagnosed patients, which suggested clonal expansion. Sequencing and analysis were restricted to the TCR beta chain.

The library was generated by multiplex PCR. The reads were generated on an Illumina HiSeq 4000. iRepertoire HTBI primers and Arm-PCR amplification of CDR3 regions were used to construct TCR beta libraries. PCR products were gel purified before sequencing. In the paper's pipeline: Across samples, fewer than 70 TRBV and 13 to 15 TRBJ segments were identified and used for gene usage analysis of CDR3 amino acid clonotypes. COPE and FqMerger were used to merge the filtered high-quality paired reads into contigs. BLAST was used to align contigs to IMGT TRBV, TRBD and TRBJ reference genes, with CDR3 defined following IMGT. Any clonotype with a frequency above 0.1% was counted as a highly expanded clone. Repertoire diversity was measured by Shannon entropy, and V-J evenness by the Gini coefficient. Clonotypes shared by more than one individual were considered public. TCRdb reanalyzed the raw reads on its own, using fastp at Q25 for trimming and MiXCR for clone calling, and kept in-frame beta chains. Rows merge per CDR3 protein into single entries with the most common DNA and genes. None of the V and J calls come from the authors' own analysis; TCRdb made them. The sample profile shows 400,000 to 500,000 distinct CDR3 sequences; around 17% of them were found once. The ten top clones hold 20% to 25% of the sample.

At least ten counts were recorded for this clonotype. The antigen this receptor binds is unknown. Nothing much larger sits one base from this clone, and base qualities are not available. Measured from the cysteine to the phenylalanine, the CDR3 is 12 residues long. CDR3 DNA is the only sequence kept; it has 36 bases, read in frame from the first base. The germline V gene provides CDR1 MNHEY and CDR2 SVGAGI. V is clipped by 4 bases and J by 10 bases, and the sequence between their germline boundaries is 13 bases long. The intended sense of this specimen's time point label: newly diagnosed GD, antithyroid drugs for less than 3 months. For both TCR sequencing and RNA sequencing, RNA was extracted from PBMCs using TRIzol. The diagnosis of Graves' disease was made according to American Thyroid Association guidelines. Patients for the study were recruited at an endocrinology department in Xi'an, China. Each patient gave roughly 10 milliliters of peripheral blood, collected in an EDTA anticoagulant tube. PBMCs were isolated by Ficoll Paque Plus density gradient separation without further T cell sorting. An Agilent 2100 Bioanalyzer and agarose gel were used to check RNA quality, while a NanoDrop 2000 measured RNA concentration.

The same sample was also used in a study of T cells in Graves' hyperthyroidism and ophthalmopathy. The other study reports the following: Graves' hyperthyroidism was defined as stable when no progression to ophthalmopathy occurred over 18 months of follow-up. Hyperthyroidism patients were newly diagnosed, had a disease duration of under 2 months, and were aged 18 to 65 years. The study excluded patients with uncontrolled infections, other autoimmune diseases, pregnancy or lactation. Diagnoses were established on the basis of clinical symptoms, serum thyroxine and TRAb, thyroid ultrasound, and orbital computed tomography. The first round of RT-PCR for the TCR CDR3 was performed with the HTBI primer set and the Qiagen OneStep RT-PCR kit. Most expanded thyroid clonotypes (frequency above 0.001) were also detected in blood, suggesting blood repertoires may reflect thyroid immune responses. A model built on a 13 V-J signature distinguished ophthalmopathy from stable hyperthyroidism, reaching roughly 88% sensitivity and under 84% specificity in cross-validation and 80%/75% in testing. In validation, the model predicted progression to ophthalmopathy a median of roughly 6.2 months before onset, with roughly 70% sensitivity and roughly 72% specificity. TCR V-J signatures able to tell the groups apart were searched for in a discovery cohort of some 100 patients, of whom roughly 42 had Graves' ophthalmopathy and about 60 had stable Graves' hyperthyroidism. Prospective prediction of ophthalmopathy was tested in an independent validation cohort consisting of 18 hyperthyroidism patients and approximately 16 patients who later progressed to ophthalmopathy. The 100 or so discovery patients were divided at random into training and test sets in a 7:3 ratio. In over five Graves' hyperthyroidism patients, the study also compared T-cell repertoires from thyroid tissue with T-cell repertoires from blood. After blood sampling, hyperthyroidism patients were treated with methimazole at a starting dose of 30 mg daily, and ophthalmopathy patients were treated with high-dose intravenous methylprednisolone. The libraries were constructed in a second round of multiplex PCR and then size-selected and purified. Paired-end sequencing of the libraries was performed with 100 bp reads on an Illumina HiSeq2000. SOAPnuke was used to process the raw data, removing reads that contained adapters or uncalled bases, had a mean Phred below 15, or lacked an exact match to the constant primer or identifier. COPE v1.2.5 was used to merge high-quality paired reads, and clonotypes were defined as unique nucleotide sequences. Clonotypes were aligned to IMGT TRBV, TRBD and TRBJ reference segments using MiTCR v1.1. Analysis was restricted to V-J combinations with a frequency above 0.0001, which covered 99% to 99.2% of repertoires. The TCS score was defined as F50 (clonal expansion) divided by E x V (chaos), with BLOSUM62-based TCRdist calculated between CDR3 peptides within each V-J. Welch's t-statistics and random forest reduced around 510 V-J features to roughly 13, which were used in a naive Bayes classifier (R e1071). No statistical method was used to set the sample size in advance, and investigators knew the group allocation. The paper describes TCR Vbeta CDR3 sequencing of around 130 peripheral blood samples, made up of about 41 ophthalmopathy patients, over 70 hyperthyroidism patients and approximately 17 progressor patients.

The sequence links TRBV6-5 to TRBJ1-1, with TRBD1 as a weak D call on 5 bases. The receptor's source is a woman under 30 with Graves disease. Donor details come from another sample of the same person, matched by shared clones. The sample here was peripheral blood mononuclear cells (PBMCs), taken at new diagnosis, from a patient treated with antithyroid drugs. The CDR3 loop reads CASSFGARRAFF. The DNA sequence is as follows: TGTGCCAGCAGTTTTGGGGCGAGGAGAGCTTTCTTT.